This T cell receptor (beta chain) appears in the sequencing data of a study of T cell changes during pregnancy in multiple sclerosis. Trimming removed 1 base from V and 5 bases from J, with 12 bases in between. The CDR3 sequence is 14 residues long. The V gene's germline CDR1 is SGDLS and CDR2 YYNGEE. Clones were read by immunoSEQ multiplex PCR, and TCRdb kept only the in-frame ones, dropping some. The sample includes around 36,000 clones, roughly 90% of them seen just once. The sample consisted of CD8+ T cells from peripheral blood mononuclear cells, taken before pregnancy. V is TRBV9 and J is TRBJ1-2; tentative D call: TRBD1 (6 bases). The clonotype was recovered from a female donor with multiple sclerosis, enrolled in a pregnancy study. This chain's CDR3 is CASSVRGAAYGYTF. The CDR3 DNA sequence: TGTGCCAGCAGCGTACGGGGGGCTGCTTATGGCTACACCTTC.